What follows is one TCR beta chain and its context. The ends were cut back, 8 bases at V and 4 bases at J, with 15 bases in the middle. The germline CDR1 and CDR2 sequences are MNHEY and SVGAGI. CDR3 length: 13 amino acids. The sample is drawn from a study of blood T cell repertoires in COVID-19. In the original processing: From reference gene primer amplification, estimates of nucleated cell counts were derived. Sequencing used immunoSEQ multiplex PCR; TCRdb keeps in-frame clones, though not all of them. That table supplies the V and J calls and clone size; D and trimming were determined from the DNA. Counted here are a few hundred thousand clones, around 85% occurring once; the ten biggest clones make up approximately 3.7%.

The chain combines TRBV6-5 with TRBJ2-7; D possibly corresponds to TRBD2 (5 bases). Sequenced material: peripheral blood. The TCR was taken from a woman between 18 and 29 years old with acute or convalescent COVID-19. In DNA form, the CDR3 reads TGTGCCAGCTCGGAGGCCCGAGCGTACGAGCAGTACTTC. Amino acid sequence: CASSEARAYEQYF.